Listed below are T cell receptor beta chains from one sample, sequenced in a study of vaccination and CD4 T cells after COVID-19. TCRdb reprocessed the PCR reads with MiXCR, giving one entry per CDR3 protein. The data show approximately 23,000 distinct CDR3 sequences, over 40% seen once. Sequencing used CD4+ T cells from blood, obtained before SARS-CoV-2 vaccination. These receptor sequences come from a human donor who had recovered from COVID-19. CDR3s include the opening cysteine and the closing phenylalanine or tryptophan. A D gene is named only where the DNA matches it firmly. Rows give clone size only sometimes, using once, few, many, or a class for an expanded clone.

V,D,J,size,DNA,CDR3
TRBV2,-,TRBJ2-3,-,TGTGCCAGCTGCAGCCGGGAAAAGGGGTCGCAGTATTTT,CASCSREKGSQYF
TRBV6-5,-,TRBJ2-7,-,TGTGCCAGCAGTTCGCCTCTGGACATCGCGCAGTACTTC,CASSSPLDIAQYF
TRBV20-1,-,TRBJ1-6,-,TGCAGTGCTAGCGTGGGAGGTAATTCACCCCTCCACTTT,CSASVGGNSPLHF
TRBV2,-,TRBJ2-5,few,TGTGCCAGCAGGGGCACAAAAGGATTTATGGTTTGGGAGACCCAGTACTTC,CASRGTKGFMVWETQYF
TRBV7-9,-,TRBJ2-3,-,TGTGCCAGCAGCTGGGGTTGGGGCGGCGGCACAGATACGCAGTATTTT,CASSWGWGGGTDTQYF
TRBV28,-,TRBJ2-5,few,TGTGCCAGCTCTAGATCGGAGACCCAGTACTTC,CASSRSETQYF
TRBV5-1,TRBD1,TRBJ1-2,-,TGCGCCAGCAGCTTGGGACTGGGACAGGTCTATGGCTACACCTTC,CASSLGLGQVYGYTF
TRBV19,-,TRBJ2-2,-,TGTGCCAGCAAGACTAGACTAAACACCGGGGAGCTGTTTTTT,CASKTRLNTGELFF
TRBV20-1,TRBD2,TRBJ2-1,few,TGCAGTGCTAGGAAGCGGGAGGGCCTCTATGAGCAGTTCTTC,CSARKREGLYEQFF
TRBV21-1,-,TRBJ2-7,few,TGTGCCAGCCCCAACGGCGAGCAGTACTTC,CASPNGEQYF
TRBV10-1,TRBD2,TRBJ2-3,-,TGCGCCAGCAGTGATGGCGGGAGGACAAGCAGCACAGATACGCAGTATTTT,CASSDGGRTSSTDTQYF
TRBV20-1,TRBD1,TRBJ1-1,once,TGCAGTGCTAGAACTGGACAGGGCGTTCACGGCATTGAAGCTTTCTTT,CSARTGQGVHGIEAFF
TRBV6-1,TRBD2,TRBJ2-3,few,TGTGCCAGCAGGTGGACTAGCGGGAGGACTAGCACAGATACGCAGTATTTT,CASRWTSGRTSTDTQYF
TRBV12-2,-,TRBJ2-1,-,TGTGCAAGTCGCGTTCGTGGGCCGCGTTACAATGAGCAGTTCTTC,CASRVRGPRYNEQFF
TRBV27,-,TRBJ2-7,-,TGTGCCAGCAGTCCAAAACCGACCGGATACGAGCAGTACTTC,CASSPKPTGYEQYF
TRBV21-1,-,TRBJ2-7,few,TGTGCCAGCAGCTTCCGGAGAATCGACAGGGCTATCTACGAGCAGTACTTC,CASSFRRIDRAIYEQYF
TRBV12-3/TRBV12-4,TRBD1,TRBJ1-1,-,TGTGCCAGCAGCTGGGACAGGGCAGGCACTGAAGCTTTCTTT,CASSWDRAGTEAFF
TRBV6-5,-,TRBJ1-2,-,TGTGCCAGCAGTTACGGTCTTTGGCAGTCCTACGGCGGCTACACCTTC,CASSYGLWQSYGGYTF
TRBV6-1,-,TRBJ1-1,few,TGTGCCAGCAGTAAAGACCAGGGACGTTTGAACACTGAAGCTTTCTTT,CASSKDQGRLNTEAFF
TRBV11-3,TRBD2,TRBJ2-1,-,TGTGCCAGCAGCTTCGGCGGGAGGGGAGAACAGTTCTTC,CASSFGGRGEQFF
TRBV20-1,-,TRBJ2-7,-,TGCGGCGGGGACCTGCAGGGGCAGTACTTC,CGGDLQGQYF
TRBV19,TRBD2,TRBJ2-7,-,TGTGCCAGTAGTACCCAGACTAGCGGAGCCCTAAAGCAGTACTTC,CASSTQTSGALKQYF
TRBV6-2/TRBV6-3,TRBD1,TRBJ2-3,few,TGTGCCAGCAGGGGGACAGGGATAGGAGATACGCAGTATTTT,CASRGTGIGDTQYF
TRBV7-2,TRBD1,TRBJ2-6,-,TGTGCCAGCAGCTGGACAGGGCACGGGGCCAACGTCCTGACTTTC,CASSWTGHGANVLTF
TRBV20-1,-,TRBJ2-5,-,TGCAGTGCTGGAGTGGAGACCCAGTACTTC,CSAGVETQYF
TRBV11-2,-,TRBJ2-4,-,TGTGCCAGCAGCTTCGTGGGCTCGGGAAACATTCAGTACTTC,CASSFVGSGNIQYF
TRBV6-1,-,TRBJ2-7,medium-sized,TGTGCCAGCAGGAAGGACCCGACGGGCTCCTACGAGCAGTACTTC,CASRKDPTGSYEQYF
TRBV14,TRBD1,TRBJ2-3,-,TGTGCCAGCAGGGGACAGGGGACAAATACGCAGTATTTT,CASRGQGTNTQYF
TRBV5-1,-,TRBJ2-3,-,TGCGCCAGCAGCTTCGCCGGGGGCACAGATACGCAGTATTTT,CASSFAGGTDTQYF